This TCR beta chain is from a study of identical twins' blood T cells. A few counts support this clonotype. Its antigen is undetermined. Per the authors' pipeline: Clonotypes per individual ranged from about 85,000 to nearly 550,000. MiXCR was run by TCRdb on the 5' RACE reads, yielding one entry per CDR3 protein. For this entry, the V and J calls and clone size follow TCRdb and not the study's own pipeline. The table has roughly 340,000 distinct CDR3 sequences, about 28% seen once. The length of the CDR3 is 12 residues. Germline CDR1 is SEHNR and CDR2 is FQNEAQ (reference sequence). V was clipped by 3 bases and J by 6 bases, with 3 bases between them. Whole-study findings and limits: Abundant TCRbeta CDR3s overlapped more between twins than with unrelated donors.

Sequenced sample: PBMCs. This chain uses TRBV7-9 with TRBJ1-6; D gene ambiguous. This clonotype was obtained from a woman between 18 and 49 years old in good health. CDR3 in amino acids: CASSFRNSPLHF. The CDR3 DNA sequence: TGTGCCAGCAGCTTTCGTAATTCACCCCTCCACTTT.